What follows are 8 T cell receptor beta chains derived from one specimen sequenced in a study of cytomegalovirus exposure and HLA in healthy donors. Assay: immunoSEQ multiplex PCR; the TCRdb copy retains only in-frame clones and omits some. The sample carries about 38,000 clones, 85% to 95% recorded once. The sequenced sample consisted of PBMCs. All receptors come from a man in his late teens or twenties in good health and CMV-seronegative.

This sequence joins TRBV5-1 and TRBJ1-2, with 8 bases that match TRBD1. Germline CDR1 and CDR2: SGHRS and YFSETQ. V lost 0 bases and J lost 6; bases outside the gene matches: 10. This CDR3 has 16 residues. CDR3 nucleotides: TGCGCCAGCAGCTTGGTGAGTCCAGGGGGCGGCGATGGCTACACCTTC. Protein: CASSLVSPGGGDGYTF.

CDR3 sequence (DNA): TGTGCCAGCAGCTTAGATGGCATCTATGGCTACACCTTC. This translates into CASSLDGIYGYTF. The chain employs TRBV11-2 and TRBJ1-2; D unclear. This CDR3 region has 13 residues. Germline V gene data show CDR1 as SGHAT and CDR2 as FQNNGV. The V end lost 0 bases, the J end lost 4 bases, and 6 bases lay between the germline ends.

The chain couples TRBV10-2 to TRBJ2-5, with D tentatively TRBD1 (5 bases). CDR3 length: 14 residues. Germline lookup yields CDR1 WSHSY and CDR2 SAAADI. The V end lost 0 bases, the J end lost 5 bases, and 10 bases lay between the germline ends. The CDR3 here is CASSESKGRETQYF. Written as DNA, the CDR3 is TGCGCCAGCAGTGAGTCGAAGGGGCGGGAGACCCAGTACTTC.

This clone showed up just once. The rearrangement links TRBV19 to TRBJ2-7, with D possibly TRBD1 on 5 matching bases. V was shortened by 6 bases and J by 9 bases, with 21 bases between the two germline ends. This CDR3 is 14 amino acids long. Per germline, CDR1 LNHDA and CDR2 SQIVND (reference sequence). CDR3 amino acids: CASSSPGDRYGQYF. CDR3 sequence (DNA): TGTGCCAGTAGCTCACCCGGTGACAGATATGGGCAGTACTTC.

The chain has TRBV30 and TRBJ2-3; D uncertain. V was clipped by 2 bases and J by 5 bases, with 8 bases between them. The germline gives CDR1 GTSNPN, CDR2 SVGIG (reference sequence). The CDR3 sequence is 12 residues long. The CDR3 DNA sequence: TGTGCCTGGAGTTCCACGAGAGATACGCAGTATTTT. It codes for CAWSSTRDTQYF.

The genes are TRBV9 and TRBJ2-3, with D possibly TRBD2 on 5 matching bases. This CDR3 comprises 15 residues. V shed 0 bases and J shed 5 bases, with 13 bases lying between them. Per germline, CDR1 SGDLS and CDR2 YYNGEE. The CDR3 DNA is TGTGCCAGCAGCGTAGATGCTGTTGGAGGAGATACGCAGTATTTT. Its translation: CASSVDAVGGDTQYF.

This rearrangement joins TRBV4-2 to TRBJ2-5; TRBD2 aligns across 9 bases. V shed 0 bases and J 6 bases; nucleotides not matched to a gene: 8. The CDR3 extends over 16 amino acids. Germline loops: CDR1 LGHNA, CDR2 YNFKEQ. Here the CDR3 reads CASSQDPAGGGKTQYF. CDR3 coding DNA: TGTGCCAGCAGCCAAGATCCAGCGGGGGGCGGGAAGACCCAGTACTTC.

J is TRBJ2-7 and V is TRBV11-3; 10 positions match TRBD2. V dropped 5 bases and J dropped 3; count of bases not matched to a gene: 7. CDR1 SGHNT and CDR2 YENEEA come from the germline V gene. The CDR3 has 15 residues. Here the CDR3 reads CASSPQAGGIYEQYF. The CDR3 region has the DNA TGTGCCAGCAGCCCACAAGCGGGAGGGATCTACGAGCAGTACTTC.